What follows describes a single T cell receptor beta chain. Its specific antigen is unknown. A junction boundary mismatches the germline segment, possibly from a read error. Donors formed part of the validation cohort, which comprised 120 subjects and was distinct from the first cohort of 670 or so subjects. Libraries were constructed by the immunoSEQ multiplex PCR assay. In the source study's methods: A statistical classification framework was developed to diagnose cytomegalovirus status using the catalog of TCR beta chain sequences. This is the immuneACCESS table as TCRdb keeps it, with only in-frame sequences that have V and J called. A part of the clones is gone; compared with another copy, unresolved V genes explain less than half, and the rest is unexplained. V and J calls and clone size follow that table, whereas D and trimming were derived from the DNA. For this sample there are 90,000 to 110,000 clones; 86% appear just once. Approximately 4% of the sample is in the top ten clones.

This sample stems from a study of cytomegalovirus exposure and HLA in healthy donors (TCRdb year 2017). In the study overall: A later analysis indicated that the 90 to 150 validation repertoires were generated on the platform also employed for the 670 or so repertoires of the first cohort. The study aimed to test whether cataloging public T cell receptors could reveal signatures of past pathogen exposure. Besides the first cohort of roughly 640 subjects, a separate validation cohort made up of 90 to 150 different subjects was used. To predict cytomegalovirus infection status, the study combined high-throughput TCR immunosequencing, statistical association of individual TCRs with disease status, and machine learning.

General findings and caveats noted by the study authors: Of the cluster scores, around 95% were above 0 in a later analysis, which found that TCRs clustered in the first cohort also tended to co-occur in the 90 to 150 validation repertoires. A later analysis lacked HLA typing for the validation cohort, so it scored co-occurrence in that cohort across all 110 or so repertoires. The study gave a list of over 150 TCR beta chains associated with cytomegalovirus. Cytomegalovirus status was reported to be diagnosed by the classifier with high specificity and sensitivity in both the original and validation cohorts. Three of the identified cytomegalovirus-associated TCR beta chains were confirmed in vitro to be specific for cytomegalovirus antigens. Across donors, most TCR sequences were observed very rarely, whereas some public TCRs were present in many individuals. It was suggested by the authors that the approach could potentially be generalized to other disease states and immunological phenotypes.

This receptor was obtained from a woman in her late teens or twenties in good health and CMV-seropositive. The material sequenced was PBMCs.

The CDR3: CASSNSTGGTAF. Here is the DNA: TGCGCCAGCAGCAACTCAACCGGAGGGACGGCATTT. The V gene is TRBV5-1 and the J gene is TRBJ1-1, and possibly TRBD1, on 5 matching bases. Inclusive of the bounding cysteine and phenylalanine, the CDR3 is 12 residues long. Solely the CDR3 DNA is kept, with 36 bases framed from the first base. Looking up the germline V gene yields CDR1 SGHRS and CDR2 YFSETQ.